The clone carrying this TCR beta chain was seen only a few times. This entry belongs to a study of immune reconstitution after stem cell transplant in scleroderma. TCRdb processed the RT-PCR reads anew with MiXCR; each CDR3 protein has one entry. The sample has about 5,600 distinct CDR3 sequences; approximately 8% are singletons. This CDR3 contains 13 residues. CDR1 is MNHEY and CDR2 is SMNVEV in the germline V gene (reference sequence). The J segment lost 6 bases and the V segment lost 3 bases, leaving 4 bases of the junction unmatched. Sample collection was performed before or after autologous hematopoietic stem cell transplantation (not recorded which). This receptor was identified in a male donor with systemic sclerosis. This chain connects TRBV27 to TRBJ1-1; 7 nucleotides agree with TRBD1. The CDR3 is CASSFRDRSEAFF. The CDR3 DNA sequence: TGTGCCAGCAGTTTCCGGGACAGATCTGAAGCTTTCTTT.